This TCR beta chain derives from a study of spatial heterogeneity in lung cancer. About the research overall: Donation came from around 72 patients with untreated early-stage non-small cell lung cancer. Raw-read counts averaged over ten per unique TCR and UMI combination. Study results and limitations: Resection saw ubiquitous expanded tumor TCRs appear in blood more than follow-up did.

The study tagged each TCR cDNA molecule with a unique molecular identifier. TCRdb re-called the 5' RACE reads through MiXCR, storing one row per CDR3 protein. The sample has under 150,000 distinct CDR3 sequences; 10% to 15% are singletons. This clonotype occurred a few times. Its antigen is currently unknown. Time point noted: blood at routine non-recurrence follow-up after resection. Tumor, nontumor lung or frozen PBMC supplied whole RNA, sequenced without sorting. The CDR3 consists of 12 residues. Trimming took 4 bases from V and 19 from J; bases not matched to a gene: 8. This sequence was found in a male donor with early-stage non-small cell lung cancer. The V and J genes are TRBV12-3 or TRBV12-4 and TRBJ1-6; the match to TRBD1 covers 9 bases. The sequenced sample was PBMCs, obtained at follow-up. The CDR3 reads CASSSRTGATHF. The DNA of the CDR3 is TGTGCCAGCAGTTCCCGGACAGGGGCTACACACTTT.